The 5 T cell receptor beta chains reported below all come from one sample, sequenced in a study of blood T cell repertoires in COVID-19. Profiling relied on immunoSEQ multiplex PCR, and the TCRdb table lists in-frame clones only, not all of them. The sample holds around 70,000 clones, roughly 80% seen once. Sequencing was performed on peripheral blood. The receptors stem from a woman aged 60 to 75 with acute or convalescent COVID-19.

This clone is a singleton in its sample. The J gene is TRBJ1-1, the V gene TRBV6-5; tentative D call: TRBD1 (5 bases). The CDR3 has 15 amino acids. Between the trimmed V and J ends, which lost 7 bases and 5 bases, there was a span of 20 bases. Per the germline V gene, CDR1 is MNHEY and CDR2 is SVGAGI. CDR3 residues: CASIFGAGALTEAFF. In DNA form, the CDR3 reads TGTGCCAGCATATTTGGGGCTGGGGCCCTTACTGAAGCTTTCTTT.

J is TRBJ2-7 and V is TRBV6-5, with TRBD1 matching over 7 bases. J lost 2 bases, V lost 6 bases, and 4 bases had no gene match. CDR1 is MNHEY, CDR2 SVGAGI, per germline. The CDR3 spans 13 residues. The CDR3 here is CASRGTVPYEQYF. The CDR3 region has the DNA TGTGCCAGCAGGGGGACAGTTCCCTACGAGCAGTACTTC.

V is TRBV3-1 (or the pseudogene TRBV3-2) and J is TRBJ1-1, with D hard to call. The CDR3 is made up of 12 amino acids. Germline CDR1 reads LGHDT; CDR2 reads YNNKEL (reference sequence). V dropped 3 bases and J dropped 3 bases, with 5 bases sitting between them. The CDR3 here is CASSHQDTEAFF. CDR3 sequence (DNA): TGTGCCAGCAGCCATCAGGACACTGAAGCTTTCTTT.

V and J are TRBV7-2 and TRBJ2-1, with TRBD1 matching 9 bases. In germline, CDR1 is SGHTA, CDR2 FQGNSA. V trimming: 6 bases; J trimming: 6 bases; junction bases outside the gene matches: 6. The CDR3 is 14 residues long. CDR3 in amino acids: CASRLTGGRNEQFF. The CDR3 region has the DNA TGTGCCAGCAGACTAACAGGGGGCCGCAATGAGCAGTTCTTC.

The CDR3 reads CATSDYIGEQYF. CDR3 bases: TGTGCCACCAGTGATTACATTGGCGAGCAGTACTTC. The chain has TRBV24-1 and TRBJ2-7, with D hard to call. This CDR3 is built from 12 residues. Trimming removed 2 bases from V and 6 bases from J, with 7 bases in between. Germline V gene data show CDR1 as KGHDR and CDR2 as SFDVKD.